The entry that follows covers one T cell receptor (beta chain) sequence. This specimen belongs to a study of glioma-infiltrating T cells after dendritic cell vaccination. Study-wide context: Patients had newly diagnosed or recurrent glioblastoma and received dendritic cell vaccines. Autologous tumor lysate-pulsed dendritic cell vaccination was given between about 2003 and 2013.

The primer mix had 60 V beta and 13 J beta primers. TCRdb's table, derived via immunoSEQ multiplex PCR, lists solely in-frame clones and lacks some. The sample contains about 58,000 clones, approximately 83% of which appear only once. The germline V and J ends were trimmed by 0 bases and 7 bases, with 9 bases remaining between them. The CDR3 has 14 residues. Germline loops: CDR1 SGHNT, CDR2 YENEEA. Time point noted: after dendritic cell vaccination, including at tumor progression/relapse. The clonotype originates from a human donor with glioblastoma. The rearrangement uses TRBV11-3 and TRBJ2-2; possible D gene TRBD2, 5 bases. Sequenced here: blood, sampled after dendritic cell vaccination. The CDR3 spells CASSLDGEYGELFF. CDR3 sequence (DNA): TGTGCCAGCAGCTTAGATGGGGAGTACGGGGAGCTGTTTTTT.